This T cell receptor beta chain was identified during a study of T-cell reconstitution after alpha-beta-depleted transplantation in children. V lost 5 bases and J 6 bases, leaving 8 bases between the germline ends. Germline CDR1 and CDR2: SGHRS and YFSETQ. The CDR3 is 11 residues long. Library preparation (for TCRbeta) was performed with unique molecular identifiers. TCRdb fed the PCR reads into MiXCR, producing one record per CDR3 protein. The table lists about 440,000 distinct CDR3 sequences, approximately 42% of them singletons, with under 30% in the top ten. This clonotype was found many times. The sample was PBMCs, taken before TCRalphabeta/CD19-depleted stem cell transplant. This clonotype was obtained from a girl under 10 years old with aplastic anemia, due to receive a stem cell transplant. The chain uses TRBV5-1 and TRBJ1-1; D uncertain. The CDR3 sequence is CASSVVAEAFF. The CDR3 nucleotides are TGCGCCAGCAGTGTTGTCGCTGAAGCTTTCTTT.